A single sample gave rise to the 9 T cell receptor beta chains below, sequenced in a study of cytomegalovirus exposure and HLA in healthy donors. The repertoire was sequenced with immunoSEQ multiplex PCR; TCRdb's copy has only in-frame clones and lacks some. The data contain tens of thousands of clones, approximately 94% of them singletons. Sequenced: PBMCs. These receptors were obtained from a woman in her late teens or twenties in good health and CMV-seropositive.

The genes are TRBV29-1 and TRBJ1-3; tentatively, D is TRBD1 (5 bases). Germline CDR1 SQVTM, CDR2 ANQGSEA. V was clipped by 3 bases and J by 1 base, with 7 bases between them. This CDR3 is built from 13 residues. The CDR3 DNA sequence: TGCAGCGTTGAGGGGGGATCTGGAAACACCATATATTTT. This gives the protein CSVEGGSGNTIYF.

The chain carries TRBV5-4 and TRBJ2-3, with no clear D. From germline, CDR1 is SGHNT and CDR2 YYREEE (reference sequence). V was shortened by 0 bases and J by 6 bases, with 8 bases between the two germline ends. The CDR3 is 13 amino acids. The CDR3 loop reads CASSLGAKDTQYF. Here the CDR3 DNA reads TGTGCCAGCAGCTTGGGGGCCAAGGATACGCAGTATTTT.

CDR3 amino acids: CASSPGPNTEAFF. For the CDR3, the DNA is TGTGCCAGCAGCCCGGGTCCGAACACTGAAGCTTTCTTT. The V and J genes are TRBV7-9 and TRBJ1-1; D gene unclear. Trimming shortened V by 5 bases and J by 1 base, and 8 bases separated the two germline ends. The CDR3 is 13 amino acids. CDR1 and CDR2 from the germline V gene are SEHNR and FQNEAQ (reference sequence).

The V and J genes are TRBV29-1 and TRBJ1-4, with D tentatively TRBD1 (5 bases). The germline gives CDR1 SQVTM, CDR2 ANQGSEA. V was trimmed by 6 bases and J by 1 base, leaving 15 bases between them. This CDR3 is built from 15 residues. The CDR3 DNA sequence: TGCAGCGTCACAAGCCCGACAGTAACTAATGAAAAACTGTTTTTT. This codes for CSVTSPTVTNEKLFF. The complete variable domain, with remaining parts taken from reference TRBV29-1 and TRBJ1-4, reads SAVISQKPSRDICQRGTSLTIQCQVDSQVTMMFWYRQQPGQSLTLIATANQGSEATYESGFVIDKFPISRPNLTFSTLTVSNMSPEDSSIYLCSVTSPTVTNEKLFFGSGTQLSVL.

The rearrangement joins TRBV5-1 to TRBJ1-3; 7 positions match TRBD1. Germline CDR1 and CDR2: SGHRS and YFSETQ. Trimming at V came to 4 bases and at J to 2 bases, leaving 9 bases not matched to a gene. CDR3 length: 16 amino acids. This chain's CDR3 is CASSRDSSSPGNTIYF. The CDR3 bases are TGCGCCAGCAGCCGGGACAGTTCTTCACCTGGAAACACCATATATTTT.

The rearrangement links TRBV15 to TRBJ1-2; the D gene is possibly TRBD1 (6 bases). Germline CDR1 reads LNHNV; CDR2 reads YYDKDF (reference sequence). The CDR3 totals 16 residues. Trimming cost V 0 bases and J 4 bases, with 15 bases left between them. The CDR3, as DNA: TGTGCCACCAGCAGAGAGGGGGCAGGAGGAGGCTATGGCTACACCTTC. It codes for CATSREGAGGGYGYTF.

The J gene is TRBJ2-7, the V gene TRBV13; 11 bases match TRBD2. The V and J ends lost 5 bases and 6 bases, in that order; junction bases with no gene match: 9. CDR3 length: 15 amino acids. CDR1 PRHDT and CDR2 FYEKMQ come from the germline V gene (reference sequence). CDR3 sequence: CASSPPPLAGGEQYF. The CDR3 nucleotides read TGTGCCAGCAGCCCCCCTCCTCTAGCGGGGGGCGAGCAGTACTTC.

This sequence joins TRBV4-3 and TRBJ2-4, with a possible D match to TRBD2 (6 bases). The CDR3 loop spans 18 amino acids. Germline V gene data show CDR1 as LGHNA and CDR2 as YSLEER. The V end was cut by 0 bases, the J end by 0 bases, with 15 bases between. CDR3 loop: CASSQDGLGTLAKNIQYF. The CDR3 DNA follows: TGCGCCAGCAGCCAAGATGGGCTCGGGACTCTAGCCAAAAACATTCAGTACTTC.

The CDR3 loop reads CASSEDWALAAFNGYTF. For the CDR3, the DNA is TGTGCCAGCAGTGAAGATTGGGCATTGGCCGCGTTTAATGGCTACACCTTC. This chain connects TRBV6-1 to TRBJ1-2, with no clear D. V gave up 1 base and J gave up 6 bases, with 21 bases separating them. Looked up from germline, CDR1 is MNHNS and CDR2 is SASEGT. The CDR3 length is 17 residues.